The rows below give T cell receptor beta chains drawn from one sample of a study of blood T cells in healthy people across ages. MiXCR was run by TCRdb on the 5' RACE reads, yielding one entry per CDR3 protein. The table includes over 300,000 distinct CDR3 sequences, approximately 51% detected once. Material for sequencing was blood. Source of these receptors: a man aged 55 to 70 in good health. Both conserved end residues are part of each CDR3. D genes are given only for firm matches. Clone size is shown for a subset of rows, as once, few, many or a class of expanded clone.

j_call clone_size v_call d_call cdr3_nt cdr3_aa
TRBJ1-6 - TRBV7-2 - TGTGCCAGCAGCCCGATCCGAAATTCACCCCTCCACTTT CASSPIRNSPLHF
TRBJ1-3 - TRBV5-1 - TGCGCCAGCAGCCCCGGCAGGGCCGGACAAGGAGGAAACACCATATATTTT CASSPGRAGQGGNTIYF
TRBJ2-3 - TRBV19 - TGTGCCAGTAGTATTAGCGGCACAGATACGCAGTATTTT CASSISGTDTQYF
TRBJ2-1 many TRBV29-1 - TGCAGCGTTGTTCCAGCGGGCAGTGAGCAGTTCTTC CSVVPAGSEQFF
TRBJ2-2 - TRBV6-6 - TGTGCCAGCAGTTACGGGGAGCGTCTAGCCGGGGAGCTGTTTTTT CASSYGERLAGELFF
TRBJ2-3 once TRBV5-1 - TGCGCCACCGGCCTAAACCGGGCGGATACGCAGTATTTT CATGLNRADTQYF
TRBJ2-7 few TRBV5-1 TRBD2 TGCGCCAGCAGCCCTCTAGCGGGAGGGAACGAGCAGTACTTC CASSPLAGGNEQYF
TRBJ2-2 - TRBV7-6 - TGTGCCAGCAGCTCCAGCCGGGCAGCCCACGCGAACACCGGGGAGCTGTTTTTT CASSSSRAAHANTGELFF
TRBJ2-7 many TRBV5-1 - TGCGCCAGCAGTCCGGGCCTCCCCTACAATGAGCAGTACTTC CASSPGLPYNEQYF
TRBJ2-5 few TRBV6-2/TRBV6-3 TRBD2 TGTGCCAGCAAAACAGCCGGCACTAGCGGTCAAGAGCAGTACTTC CASKTAGTSGQEQYF
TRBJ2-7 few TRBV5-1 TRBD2 TGCGCCAGCAGCGGATCTAGCGGGAGGAGGTACGAGCAGTACTTC CASSGSSGRRYEQYF
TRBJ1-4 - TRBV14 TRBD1 TGTGCCAGCAAGGGACCGGGACAGAGTGAAAAACTGTTTTTT CASKGPGQSEKLFF
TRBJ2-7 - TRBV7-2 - TGTGCCAGCAGCTATTGGGCCTTCTACGAGCAGTACTTC CASSYWAFYEQYF
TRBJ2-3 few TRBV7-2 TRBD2 TGTGCCAGCAGCTCGGGACTAGCGGTCCCTCAGGATACGCAGTATTTT CASSSGLAVPQDTQYF
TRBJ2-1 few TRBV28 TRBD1 TGTGCCAGCCTCCCCCAGGGGGCATACAATGAGCAGTTCTTC CASLPQGAYNEQFF
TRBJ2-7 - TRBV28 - TGTGCCAGCAGTTCAGGAGCGGTGAGCTCCTACGAGCAGTACTTC CASSSGAVSSYEQYF
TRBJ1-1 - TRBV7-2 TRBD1 TGTGCCACCCTCCGGGCGACAGGGACCACTGAAGCTTTCTTT CATLRATGTTEAFF
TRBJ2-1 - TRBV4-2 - TGTGCCAGCAGCCCCCGGCCAGGCTCGAATGAGCAGTTCTTC CASSPRPGSNEQFF
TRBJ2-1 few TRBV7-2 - TGTGCCAGCAGATCGAGCCCGGGACATTACAATGAGCAGTTCTTC CASRSSPGHYNEQFF
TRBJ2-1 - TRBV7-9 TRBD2 TGTGCCAGCAGCTTAGACATCAGGACTAGCGGGATCGGTAATGAGCAGTTCTTC CASSLDIRTSGIGNEQFF
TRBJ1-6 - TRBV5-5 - TGTGCCAGCAACCGACAGGTCTCGAATTCACCCCTCCACTTT CASNRQVSNSPLHF
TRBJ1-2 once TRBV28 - TGTGCCAGCGGGTCTCGGACAGACTACACCTTC CASGSRTDYTF
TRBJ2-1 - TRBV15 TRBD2 TGTGCCACCAGCAGAGATATAGCGGGAGGAGGGGATGAGCAGTTCTTC CATSRDIAGGGDEQFF
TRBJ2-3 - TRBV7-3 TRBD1 TGTGCCAGCAGCTTAACTGGGACAGGGGGAGGGACAGATACGCAGTATTTT CASSLTGTGGGTDTQYF
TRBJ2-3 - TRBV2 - TGTGCCAGCAGTGTTGAGCGTTCCATAGATACGCAGTATTTT CASSVERSIDTQYF
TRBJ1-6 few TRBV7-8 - TGTGCCAGCAGCTTACCTCGACAGCCACCGGCACCCCTCCACTTT CASSLPRQPPAPLHF
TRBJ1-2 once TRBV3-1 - TGTGCCAGCAGCCCCTTCTTAGGCTTTTCTAACTATGGCTACACCTTC CASSPFLGFSNYGYTF
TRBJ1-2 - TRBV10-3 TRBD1 TGTGCCTTCAGTACTCCTACCAGGGGGACTACATATGGCTACACCTTC CAFSTPTRGTTYGYTF
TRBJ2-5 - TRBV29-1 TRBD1 TGCAGCGTCGGGACAGGGGATAAGGAGCAGTACTTC CSVGTGDKEQYF
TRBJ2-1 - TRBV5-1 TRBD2 TGCGCCAGCAGCTTTGGGACTAGCGGAAACAATGAGCAGTTCTTC CASSFGTSGNNEQFF
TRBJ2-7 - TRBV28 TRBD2 TGTGCCAGCAGTTTCTCTCGGGAGCGGGGGTACGAGCAGTACTTC CASSFSRERGYEQYF
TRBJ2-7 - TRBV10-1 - TGCGCCAGCCGCCCCCAGGAGGGCTACGAGCAGTACTTC CASRPQEGYEQYF
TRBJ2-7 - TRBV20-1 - TGCAGTGCCAACAAACCAGATGTGAGTTACGAGCAGTACTTC CSANKPDVSYEQYF